The clone carrying this TCR beta chain has only a few counts. This sample stems from a study of T-cell reconstitution after alpha-beta-depleted transplantation in children. Library preparation (for TCRbeta) was performed with unique molecular identifiers. TCRdb re-analysed the PCR reads in MiXCR, keeping a single row per CDR3 protein. The table records about 76,000 distinct CDR3 sequences, roughly 14% of them present only once. CDR1 MNHEY and CDR2 SVGAGI come from the germline V gene. This CDR3 contains 14 residues. Trimming removed 2 bases at V and 4 bases at J, with 9 bases between. This sample comprised PBMCs, mostly from graft donor cells, obtained 180 days after TCRalphabeta/CD19-depleted stem cell transplant. The receptor was isolated from a male patient between 2 and 15 years old who had a stem cell transplant for acute lymphoblastic leukemia, so the T cells may come from the graft donor. The genes are TRBV6-5 and TRBJ2-4; D is possibly TRBD1 (6 bases). The CDR3 is CASSYTGQKNIQYF. The CDR3 DNA reads TGTGCCAGCAGTTACACCGGACAGAAAAACATTCAGTACTTC.